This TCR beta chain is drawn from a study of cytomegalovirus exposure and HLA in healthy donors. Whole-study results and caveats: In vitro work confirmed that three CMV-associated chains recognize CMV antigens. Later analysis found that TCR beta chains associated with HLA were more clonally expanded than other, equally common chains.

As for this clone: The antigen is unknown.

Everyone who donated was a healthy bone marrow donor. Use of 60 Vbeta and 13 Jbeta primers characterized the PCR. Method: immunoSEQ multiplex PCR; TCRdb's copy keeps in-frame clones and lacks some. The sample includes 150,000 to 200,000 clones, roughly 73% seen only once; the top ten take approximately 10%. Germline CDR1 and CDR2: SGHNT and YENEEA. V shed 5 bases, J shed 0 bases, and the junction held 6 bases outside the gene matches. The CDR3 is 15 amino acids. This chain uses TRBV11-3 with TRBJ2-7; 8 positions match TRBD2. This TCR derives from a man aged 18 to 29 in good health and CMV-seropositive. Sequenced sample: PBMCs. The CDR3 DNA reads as TGTGCCAGCAGCCCCCCCAGCGGGAGCTCCTACGAGCAGTACTTC. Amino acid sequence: CASSPPSGSSYEQYF.